This is a list of T cell receptor beta chains from one sample in a study of metastatic and nonmetastatic thyroid tumors. Using MiXCR, TCRdb re-called clones from the PCR reads. The profile shows some 20,000 clones, 15% to 18% of them singletons. What was sequenced was blood. These receptors came from a female donor with papillary thyroid cancer or a benign thyroid nodule (not recorded which). Some clones in this sample may be carry-over from other donors' samples. The CDR3 runs from the conserved cysteine through the conserved F or W.

j_call	v_call	cdr3_aa
TRBJ2-3	TRBV20-1	CSTSRASKSTDTQYF
TRBJ1-6	TRBV10-3	CAISRGGANSPLHF
TRBJ2-6	TRBV30	CAWSVGDSYSGANVLTF
TRBJ1-6	TRBV6-2/TRBV6-3	CASSYGGGARNSPLHF
TRBJ2-7	TRBV3-1	CASSLQQGYEQYF
TRBJ1-4	TRBV5-1	CASSAIQGSFEKLFF
TRBJ1-3	TRBV30	CAWSVGSSTGNTIYF
TRBJ1-6	TRBV18	CASSPVGQGFSPLHF
TRBJ1-1	TRBV28	CASIQQGANTEAFF
TRBJ1-2	TRBV3-1	CASSQVSRTGGAQGYTF
TRBJ2-1	TRBV9	CASSARGRGDEQFF
TRBJ2-3	TRBV27	CASSITGSDTQYF
TRBJ2-7	TRBV16	CASRRRDRGHEQYF
TRBJ1-2	TRBV19	CASSHSGVNYGYTF
TRBJ2-2	TRBV12-5	CASGCCPPGLTGELFF
TRBJ2-3	TRBV5-1	CASSLVAGGSGDTQYF
TRBJ1-5	TRBV5-1	CASSPEGRGSQPQHF
TRBJ1-1	TRBV7-8	CASSLAGIGNTEAFF
TRBJ1-6	TRBV20-1	CSAARDRGNSPLHF
TRBJ1-5	TRBV19	CASRAEVVDQPQHF
TRBJ1-5	TRBV28	CASTRGGDQPQHF
TRBJ2-2	TRBV29-1	CSIELAGGRSGELFF
TRBJ2-2	TRBV15	CATSMTFGLAGGPGELFF
TRBJ2-7	TRBV28	CASSPRRYEQYF
TRBJ1-4	TRBV20-1	CSALDRVGEKLFF
TRBJ2-1	TRBV18	CASSQGRGDYNEQFF
TRBJ1-1	TRBV6-1	CASRGGTGIMNTEAFF
TRBJ2-5	TRBV24-1	CATSDLVGAETQYF
TRBJ2-5	TRBV15	CATSRVLRPGVRKETQYF
TRBJ1-4	TRBV6-1	CASSQPGQGSEKLFF
TRBJ2-7	TRBV6-5	CASSYSQNYEQYF
TRBJ2-3	TRBV6-4	CASTSSGGETQYF
TRBJ2-3	TRBV20-1	CSPLGLGASGGESTDTQYF
TRBJ2-3	TRBV20-1	CSAKILAGRSDTQYF
TRBJ1-3	TRBV28	CASSLEDGSSGNTIYF